The entry below gives a single TCR beta chain sequence along with its context. The antigen is not known. This specimen comes from a study of vaccination and CD4 T cells after COVID-19. The assay that was used to sequence DNA from cultured CD4+ T cells was the Oncomine TCR Beta short-read assay. TCRdb analysed the PCR reads with MiXCR anew, one entry per CDR3 protein. The sample has over 14,000 distinct CDR3 sequences, 30% to 35% seen once. Treatment reported: roughly 10-day PBMC culture with coronavirus spike peptide pools or control peptides (ViraFEST assay). Germline assignment: CDR1 SEHNR and CDR2 FQNEAQ (reference sequence). The CDR3 runs to 14 residues. The J segment lost 8 bases and the V segment lost 5 bases, leaving 7 bases of the junction unmatched.

V and J are TRBV7-9 and TRBJ2-1, with 9 nucleotides matching TRBD2. Sample: CD4+ T cells from blood, cultured in vitro, taken after SARS-CoV-2 vaccination. This TCR was recovered from a human donor who had recovered from COVID-19. The CDR3 sequence is CASSASGTSDEQFF. CDR3 nucleotide sequence: TGTGCCAGCAGCGCTAGCGGGACGTCCGATGAGCAGTTCTTC.